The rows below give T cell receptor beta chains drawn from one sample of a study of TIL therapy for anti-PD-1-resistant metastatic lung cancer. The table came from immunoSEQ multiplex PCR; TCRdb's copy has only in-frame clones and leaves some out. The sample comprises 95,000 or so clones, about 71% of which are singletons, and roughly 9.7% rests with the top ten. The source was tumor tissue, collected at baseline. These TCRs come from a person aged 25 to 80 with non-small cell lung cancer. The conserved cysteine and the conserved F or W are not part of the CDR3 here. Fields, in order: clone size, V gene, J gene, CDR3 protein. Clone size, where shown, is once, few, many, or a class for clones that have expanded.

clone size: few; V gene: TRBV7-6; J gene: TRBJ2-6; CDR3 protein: ASSPGQGNSGANVLT
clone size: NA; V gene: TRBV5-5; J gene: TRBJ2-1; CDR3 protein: ASSLLYNTGTIYNEQF
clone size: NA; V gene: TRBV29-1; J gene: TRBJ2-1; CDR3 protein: SVTRDKQRGEQF
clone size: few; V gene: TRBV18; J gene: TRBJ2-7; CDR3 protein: ASSVTRQTSYEQY
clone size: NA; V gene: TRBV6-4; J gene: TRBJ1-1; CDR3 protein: ASSIREGSTEAF
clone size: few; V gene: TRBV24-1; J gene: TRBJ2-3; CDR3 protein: ATSDFTGSTDTQY
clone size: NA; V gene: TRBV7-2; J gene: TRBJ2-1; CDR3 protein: ASSLGEGNEQF
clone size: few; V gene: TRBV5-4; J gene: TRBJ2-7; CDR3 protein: ASSSTSGSSYEQY
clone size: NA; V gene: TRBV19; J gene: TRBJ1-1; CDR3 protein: ASSAFMNTEAF
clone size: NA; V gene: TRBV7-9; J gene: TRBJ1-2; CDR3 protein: ASSLSSVRPIYGYT
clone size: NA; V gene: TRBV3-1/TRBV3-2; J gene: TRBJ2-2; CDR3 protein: ASSRGRGRGDTGELF
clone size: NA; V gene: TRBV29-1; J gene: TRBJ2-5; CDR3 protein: SGGGSPGAQY
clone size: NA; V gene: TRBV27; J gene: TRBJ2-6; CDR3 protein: ASRAGANVLT
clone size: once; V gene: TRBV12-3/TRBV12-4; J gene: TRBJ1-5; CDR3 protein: ASRLAQGAIQH
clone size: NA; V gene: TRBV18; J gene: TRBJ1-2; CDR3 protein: ASSPPAPNNYGYT
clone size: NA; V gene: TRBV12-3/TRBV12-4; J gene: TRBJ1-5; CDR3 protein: ASSLALGQPQH
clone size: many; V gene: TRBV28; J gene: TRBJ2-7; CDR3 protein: ASNTGGSSYEQY
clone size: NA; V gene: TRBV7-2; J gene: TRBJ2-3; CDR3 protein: ASSLGLAGEADTQY
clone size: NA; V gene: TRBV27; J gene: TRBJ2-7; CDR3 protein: ASSTGGGEQY
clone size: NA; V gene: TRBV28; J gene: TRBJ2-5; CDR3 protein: ASRESGSSGTQY
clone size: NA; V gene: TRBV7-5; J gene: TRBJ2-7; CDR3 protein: ARSGGPAGGNYEQY
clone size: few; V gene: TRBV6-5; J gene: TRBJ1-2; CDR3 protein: ASSYGQTTYGYT
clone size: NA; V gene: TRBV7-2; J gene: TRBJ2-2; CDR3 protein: ASSFSGSSTGELF
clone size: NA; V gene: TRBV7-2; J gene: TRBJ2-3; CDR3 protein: ASSSITDTQY
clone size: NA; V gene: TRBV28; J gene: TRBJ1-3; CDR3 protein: ASSSPFDRGYGNTIY
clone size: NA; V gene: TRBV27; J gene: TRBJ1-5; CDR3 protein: ASSLSLGGGQPQH
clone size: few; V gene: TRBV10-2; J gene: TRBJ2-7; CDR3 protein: ASRGHRAGTYNSPYEQY
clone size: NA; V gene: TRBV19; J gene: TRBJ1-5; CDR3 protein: ASSIRWGFGSNQPQH
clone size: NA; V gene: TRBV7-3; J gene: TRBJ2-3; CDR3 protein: ASSLSGGTDSTDTQY
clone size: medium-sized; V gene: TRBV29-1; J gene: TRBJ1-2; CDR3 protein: SVDGTRNGYT
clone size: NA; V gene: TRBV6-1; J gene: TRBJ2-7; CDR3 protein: ASSDTNTEQY
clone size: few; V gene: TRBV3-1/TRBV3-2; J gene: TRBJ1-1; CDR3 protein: ASSLRTFTEAF
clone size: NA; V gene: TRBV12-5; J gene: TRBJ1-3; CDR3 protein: ASGKNRSLAAGNTIY
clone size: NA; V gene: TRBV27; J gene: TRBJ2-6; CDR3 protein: ASSSVGLSGANVLT
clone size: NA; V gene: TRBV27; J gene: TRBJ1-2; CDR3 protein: ASSPGYGYT
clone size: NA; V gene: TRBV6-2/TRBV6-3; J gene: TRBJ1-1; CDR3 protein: ASSLTGWNTEAF
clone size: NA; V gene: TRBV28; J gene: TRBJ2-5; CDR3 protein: ASTPGTGGETQY
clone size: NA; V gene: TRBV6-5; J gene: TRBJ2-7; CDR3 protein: ASSRSWQGTGEQY
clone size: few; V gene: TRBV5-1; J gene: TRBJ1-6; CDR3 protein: ASRKGAADSPLH
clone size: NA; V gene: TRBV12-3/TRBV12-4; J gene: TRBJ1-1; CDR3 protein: ASSFSTEAF
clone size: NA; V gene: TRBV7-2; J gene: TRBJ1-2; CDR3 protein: ASSTGQGGHYGYT
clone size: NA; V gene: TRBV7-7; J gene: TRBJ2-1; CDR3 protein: ASSLGVRGGSYNEQF
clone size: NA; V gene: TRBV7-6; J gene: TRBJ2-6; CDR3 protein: ASSGDRAASGANVLT
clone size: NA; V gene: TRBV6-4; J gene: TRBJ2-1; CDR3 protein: ASSEGQEQF
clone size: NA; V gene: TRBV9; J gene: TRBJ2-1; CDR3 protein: ASSSRGTSEQF
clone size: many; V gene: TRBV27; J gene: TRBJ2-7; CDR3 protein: ASSPLGYEQY
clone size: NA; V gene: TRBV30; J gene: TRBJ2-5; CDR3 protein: AWRYRTSGQETQY
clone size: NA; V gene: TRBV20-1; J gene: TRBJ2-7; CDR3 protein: SARRDEQY
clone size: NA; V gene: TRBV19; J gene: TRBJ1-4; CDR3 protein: ASSISGASNEKLF
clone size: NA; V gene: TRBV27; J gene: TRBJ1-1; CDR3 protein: ASSYSGVGGGTEAF
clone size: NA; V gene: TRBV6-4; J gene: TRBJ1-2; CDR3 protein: ASSTRAFDYGYT
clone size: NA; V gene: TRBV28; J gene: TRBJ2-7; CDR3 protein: ASRPARTGAYEQY
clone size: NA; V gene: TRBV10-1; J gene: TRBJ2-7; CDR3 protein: ASSGGPNYEQY
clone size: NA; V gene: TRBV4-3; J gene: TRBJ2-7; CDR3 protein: ASSRGRGGSMDEQY
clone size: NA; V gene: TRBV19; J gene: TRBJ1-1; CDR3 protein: ASKSTARITMNTEAF
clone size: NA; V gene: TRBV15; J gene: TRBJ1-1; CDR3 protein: ATSRVDRVNTEAF
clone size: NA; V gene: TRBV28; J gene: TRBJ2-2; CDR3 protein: ASGDSNTGELF
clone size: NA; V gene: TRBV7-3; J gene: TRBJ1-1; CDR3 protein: ASSSRGERGEAF